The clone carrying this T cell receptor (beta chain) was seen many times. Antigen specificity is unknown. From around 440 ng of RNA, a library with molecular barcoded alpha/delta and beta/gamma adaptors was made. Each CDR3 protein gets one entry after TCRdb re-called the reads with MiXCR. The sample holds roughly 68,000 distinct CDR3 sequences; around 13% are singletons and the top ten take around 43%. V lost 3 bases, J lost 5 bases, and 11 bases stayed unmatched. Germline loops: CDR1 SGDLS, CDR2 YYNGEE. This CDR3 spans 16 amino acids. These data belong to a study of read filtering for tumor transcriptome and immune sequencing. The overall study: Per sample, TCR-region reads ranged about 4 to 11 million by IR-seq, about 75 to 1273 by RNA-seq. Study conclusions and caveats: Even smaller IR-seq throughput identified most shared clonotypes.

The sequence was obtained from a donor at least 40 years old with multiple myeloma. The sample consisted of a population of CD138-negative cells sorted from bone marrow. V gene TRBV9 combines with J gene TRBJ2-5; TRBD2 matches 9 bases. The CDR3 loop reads CASSGWMGLAGETQYF. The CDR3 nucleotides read TGTGCCAGCAGCGGATGGATGGGACTAGCCGGCGAGACCCAGTACTTC.